What follows are 30 T cell receptor beta chains derived from one specimen sequenced in a study of prognosis after radiotherapy for stage I lung cancer. Amplification of the TCR beta CDR3 (from genomic DNA) was done by two-round multiplex PCR. Round-one PCR had primers specific to each TRBV and TRBJ gene. MiXCR, run by TCRdb on the multiplex PCR reads, gives a single entry per CDR3 protein. The table includes just over 30,000 distinct CDR3 sequences, 25% to 40% detected once. Material: PBMCs, obtained before or after stereotactic body radiation therapy (not recorded which). These receptors were collected from a donor aged 50 or older with non-small cell lung cancer.

At least ten counts were recorded for this clonotype. The J gene is TRBJ2-5, the V gene TRBV28, with D possibly being TRBD2 (7 bases). Trimming took 5 bases from V and 4 from J, leaving 17 bases between them. The CDR3 length is 15 residues. CDR1 and CDR2 (germline): MDHEN, SYDVKM. CDR3 DNA sequence: TGTGCCAGCAGTGGGGGGGACACGAATGGAGAGACCCAGTACTTC. The encoded protein is CASSGGDTNGETQYF.

The chain is built from TRBV14 and TRBJ2-5; D tentatively reads TRBD1 or TRBD2 (6 bases each). Per the germline V gene, CDR1 is SGHDN and CDR2 is FVKESK. The CDR3 consists of 15 residues. V was clipped by 7 bases and J by 5 bases, with 20 bases between them. CDR3 protein: CASIPQVGGRETQYF. CDR3 nucleotides: TGTGCCAGCATCCCACAAGTGGGGGGCCGGGAGACCCAGTACTTC.

This clonotype was seen repeatedly, ten times or more. V usage is TRBV14 and J usage is TRBJ2-1; the match to TRBD2 covers 10 bases. CDR3 length: 18 amino acids. CDR1 is SGHDN, CDR2 FVKESK, per germline. V was pared by 1 base and J by 9 bases, with 15 bases of the junction left unmatched. The CDR3 loop reads CASSQVRGTSGKRGEQFF. For the CDR3, the DNA is TGTGCCAGCAGCCAAGTACGGGGTACTAGCGGGAAAAGGGGTGAGCAGTTCTTC.

The table lists this clonotype with many counts. The chain is built from TRBV20-1 and TRBJ2-7; D is unclear. The CDR3 totals 13 residues. V gave up 4 bases and J gave up 0 bases, with 10 bases separating them. Per the germline V gene, CDR1 is DFQATT and CDR2 is SNEGSKA (reference sequence). The CDR3 region has the DNA TGCAGTGCTACCGGGCCAGCCTCCTACGAGCAGTACTTC. Residues: CSATGPASYEQYF.

The chain joins TRBV3-1 to TRBJ2-3, with a weak D call TRBD1 (6 bases). The ends were cut back, 3 bases at V and 2 bases at J, with 18 bases in the middle. This CDR3 region has 17 residues. The germline gives CDR1 LGHDT, CDR2 YNNKEL (reference sequence). The CDR3 DNA follows: TGTGCCAGCAGCCAGTTAGACAGGATCCAAGCCACAGATACGCAGTATTTT. Residues: CASSQLDRIQATDTQYF.

This clonotype was seen once. This sequence joins TRBV24-1 and TRBJ1-1; the D is unclear. The CDR3 runs to 13 residues. Germline loops: CDR1 KGHDR, CDR2 SFDVKD. The V gene lost 6 bases and the J gene lost 1 base, with 8 bases spanning the gap. The CDR3, as DNA: TGTGCCACCAGTAGTCCGCCGAACACTGAAGCTTTCTTT. It codes for CATSSPPNTEAFF.

This clonotype came up a few times. The chain has TRBV12-3 or TRBV12-4 and TRBJ1-1, with 9 positions matching TRBD1. CDR3 length: 15 residues. J gave up 2 bases and V 4 bases, and 5 bases lay outside the gene matches. CDR3 region: CASSWPGQGNTEAFF. The CDR3 DNA follows: TGTGCCAGCAGTTGGCCGGGACAGGGTAACACTGAAGCTTTCTTT.

The chain uses TRBV6-1 and TRBJ2-5; TRBD1 is a possible D gene (5 bases). Germline V gene sequence: CDR1 MNHNS, CDR2 SASEGT. Trimming left V 8 bases short and J 0 bases short, with 13 bases between. The CDR3 contains 14 residues. Written as DNA, the CDR3 is TGTGCCAGCTACCTTTCAGGGTACCAAGAGACCCAGTACTTC. This encodes CASYLSGYQETQYF.

V gene TRBV11-3 combines with J gene TRBJ2-2; D unresolved. The CDR3 sequence is 13 residues long. CDR1 SGHNT and CDR2 YENEEA come from the germline V gene. Trimming took off 5 bases at V and 4 bases at J, with 8 bases between the two ends. The CDR3 spells CASSIQSTGELFF. CDR3 nucleotides: TGTGCCAGCAGCATCCAGAGCACCGGGGAGCTGTTTTTT.

The chain carries TRBV6-1 and TRBJ2-7, with a weak D call TRBD1 (5 bases). Germline CDR1 reads MNHNS; CDR2 reads SASEGT. The V gene lost 7 bases and the J gene lost 7 bases, with 20 bases spanning the gap. The CDR3 contains 14 residues. CDR3 loop: CASTLWTYPREQYF. CDR3 sequence (DNA): TGTGCCAGCACCCTATGGACATACCCTCGGGAGCAGTACTTC.

At least ten counts were recorded for this clonotype. The chain joins TRBV3-1 to TRBJ2-4; 8 nucleotides agree with TRBD2. Germline CDR1 and CDR2: LGHDT and YNNKEL (reference sequence). The trim removed 4 bases at V and 3 bases at J, leaving 2 bases unmatched. CDR3 length: 14 amino acids. The CDR3: CASSLSGSKNIQYF. CDR3 nucleotide sequence: TGTGCCAGCAGCCTAAGCGGGAGCAAAAACATTCAGTACTTC.

This clonotype has ten or more counts. The chain carries TRBV19 and TRBJ1-2, with a possible D match to TRBD1 (5 bases). V lost 2 bases and J 4 bases, leaving 11 bases between the germline ends. The CDR3 is made up of 14 amino acids. Germline assignment: CDR1 LNHDA and CDR2 SQIVND (reference sequence). Here the CDR3 reads CASSILAGTYGYTF. CDR3 nucleotide sequence: TGTGCCAGTAGTATATTGGCAGGGACCTATGGCTACACCTTC.

This clonotype was observed a handful of times. A read error may produce the germline difference seen at one junction end. The chain employs TRBV20-1 and TRBJ2-5; TRBD2 aligns across 10 bases. Germline CDR1 DFQATT, CDR2 SNEGSKA (reference sequence). CDR3 size: 16 residues. CDR3 sequence: CNARDVRPSGSETQYF. The CDR3 coding sequence is TGCAATGCTAGAGACGTAAGGCCTAGCGGGAGCGAGACCCAGTACTTC.

A few counts support this clonotype. The J gene is TRBJ1-1, the V gene TRBV4-1; D is possibly TRBD1 (5 bases). V was pared by 2 bases and J by 4 bases, with 5 bases between. This CDR3 spans 12 amino acids. Germline CDR1 is MGHRA and CDR2 is YSYEKL. The DNA of the CDR3 is TGCGCCAGCAGCCAACAGGGCACTGAAGCTTTCTTT. Translation: CASSQQGTEAFF.

This chain links TRBV9 with TRBJ2-7; D might be TRBD2 (5 bases). The CDR3 runs 15 residues. Deletions cut 4 bases from V and 4 bases from J, with 18 bases between. Germline V CDR1 and CDR2: SGDLS, YYNGEE. As DNA, the CDR3 is TGTGCCAGCAGCCCCTCTTCGGGGAATACTTACGAGCAGTACTTC. This gives the protein CASSPSSGNTYEQYF.

A single count supports this clonotype. The junction shows a germline mismatch at one end, possibly a read error. This chain uses TRBV5-1 with TRBJ1-2, with D uncertain. CDR1 and CDR2 from the germline V gene are SGHRS and YFSETQ. CDR3 length: 14 residues. The CDR3 DNA follows: TGCGCCGGCAGCTTGCCCGAATGGACCTATGGCTACACCTTC. It codes for CAGSLPEWTYGYTF.

This clonotype came up many times. The genes are TRBV12-3 or TRBV12-4 and TRBJ2-1; tentatively, D is TRBD1 (6 bases). V was cut by 8 bases and J by 9 bases, with 17 bases left in between. The CDR3 contains 13 residues. The CDR3 reads CASGWTEGGEQFF. The CDR3 DNA reads as TGTGCCAGCGGATGGACAGAAGGGGGTGAGCAGTTCTTC.

With respect to this clonotype: A single base separates this from a much larger clone, so it may be a read error. The chain employs TRBV20-1 and TRBJ2-7; TRBD2 aligns across 8 bases. Germline CDR1 is DFQATT and CDR2 is SNEGSKA (reference sequence). The CDR3 runs to 12 residues. V was pared by 7 bases and J by 5 bases, with 7 bases of the junction left unmatched. The CDR3 DNA reads TGCAGTGGGGTACTAGCGGTGCACGAGCAGTACTTC. Protein product: CSGVLAVHEQYF.

A word on this clonotype: This likely stems from a read error, as it lies one base from a far larger clone. The chain employs TRBV5-1 and TRBJ2-7, with D maybe TRBD2 (6 bases). Judging by the DNA end, TRBJ2-1 fits better; the J call may be wrong. CDR1 and CDR2 (germline): SGHRS, YFSETQ. The CDR3 length is 15 residues. The CDR3 region has the DNA TGCGCCAGCTGCTCCAATTGGGACTTTTACAATGAGCAGTTCTTC. This gives the protein CASCSNWDFYNEQFF.

This chain connects TRBV20-1 to TRBJ2-3; unclear D gene. The CDR3 has 11 residues. The V gene's germline CDR1 is DFQATT and CDR2 SNEGSKA (reference sequence). Trimming took off 6 bases at V and 8 bases at J, with 12 bases between the two ends. CDR3 in DNA: TGCAGTGCCGAGGCTGGAGTTACGCAGTATTTT. Its protein product is CSAEAGVTQYF.

This clonotype was recorded at least ten times. This chain connects TRBV2 to TRBJ1-2, with TRBD1 as a possible D gene (6 bases). Germline-derived CDR1 and CDR2 are SNHLY and FYNNEI. Trimming took 5 bases from V and 4 from J, leaving 17 bases between them. The CDR3 extends over 15 amino acids. The CDR3 loop is CASSRTGISSYGYTF. The CDR3 bases are TGTGCCAGCAGTCGTACAGGGATCAGCAGCTATGGCTACACCTTC.

This clonotype was detected a few times. This may come from a read error, since a much larger clone is one base off. The CDR3 end shows no conserved phenylalanine or tryptophan, and so a read error is likely. V usage is TRBV12-3 or TRBV12-4 and J usage is TRBJ1-6, with D possibly being TRBD1 (5 bases). The length of the CDR3 is 14 residues. Trimming removed 11 bases at V and 13 bases at J, with 24 bases between. CDR3 nucleotides: TGTGCCTCGACATTCGAGGGACCGTCGGCGCCCCTCCACCTT. Translating it yields CASTFEGPSAPLHL.

This clonotype has a count of ten or more. The CDR3 region is CASSYSTRGQTEAFF. For the CDR3, the DNA is TGTGCCAGCAGTTACTCTACCAGGGGGCAAACTGAAGCTTTCTTT. The chain joins TRBV6-5 to TRBJ1-1, with 8 bases aligning to TRBD1. The CDR3 contains 15 residues. With 0 bases clipped from V and 5 bases from J, the junction kept 5 bases outside the gene matches. Per germline, CDR1 MNHEY and CDR2 SVGAGI.

The chain joins TRBV19 to TRBJ2-7; 12 bases are a match to TRBD1. With 1 base clipped from V and 6 bases from J, the junction kept 7 bases outside the gene matches. CDR1 LNHDA and CDR2 SQIVND come from the germline V gene (reference sequence). There are 16 residues in the CDR3. The CDR3 spells CASSIVSGTGGREQYF. For the CDR3, the DNA is TGTGCCAGTAGTATAGTATCCGGGACAGGGGGCCGCGAGCAGTACTTC.

This clonotype was counted many times. The CDR3 bases are TGTGCCAGCAGCTCCCCGGACGGTCTAGAGCAGTTCTTC. Protein product: CASSSPDGLEQFF. The V gene is TRBV11-2, the J gene TRBJ2-1; D unresolved. This CDR3 has 13 amino acids. Germline CDR1 reads SGHAT; CDR2 reads FQNNGV. The ends were cut back, 4 bases at V and 10 bases at J, with 14 bases in the middle.

This clonotype was recorded at least ten times. The chain combines TRBV28 with TRBJ2-1, with D unresolved. Germline CDR1 MDHEN, CDR2 SYDVKM. There are 11 residues in the CDR3. Trimming cost V 6 bases and J 2 bases, with 2 bases left between them. CDR3 bases: TGTGCCAGCAGCACCTACAATGAGCAGTTCTTC. Its translation is CASSTYNEQFF.

This clonotype has more than one count but fewer than ten. J is TRBJ1-3 and V is TRBV11-3; D gene unclear. This CDR3 comprises 16 residues. Germline V gene data show CDR1 as SGHNT and CDR2 as YENEEA. V lost 1 base, J lost 0 bases, and 10 bases lay in between. The CDR3 nucleotides are TGTGCCAGCAGCTTAGTTCGTACACCCTCTGGAAACACCATATATTTT. Protein product: CASSLVRTPSGNTIYF. Together with reference TRBV11-3 and TRBJ1-3, the CDR3 gives the full variable domain: EAGVVQSPRYKIIEKKQPVAFWCNPISGHNTLYWYLQNLGQGPELLIRYENEEAVDDSQLPKDRFSAERLKGVDSTLKIQPAELGDSAVYLCASSLVRTPSGNTIYFGEGSWLTVV.

Many counts were recorded for this clonotype. The rearrangement joins TRBV19 to TRBJ2-7; 10 nucleotides agree with TRBD1. V lost 4 bases to trimming and J lost 1 base; unmatched junction nucleotides: 1. The CDR3 sequence is 14 residues long. Germline V lookup: CDR1 LNHDA, CDR2 SQIVND (reference sequence). The CDR3 here is CASSRDRGSYEQYF. The CDR3 DNA reads as TGTGCCAGTAGTAGGGACAGGGGATCCTACGAGCAGTACTTC. The whole variable domain, remainder taken from reference TRBV19 and TRBJ2-7, is DGGITQSPKYLFRKEGQNVTLSCEQNLNHDAMYWYRQDPGQGLRLIYYSQIVNDFQKGDIAEGYSVSREKKESFPLTVTSAQKNPTAFYLCASSRDRGSYEQYFGPGTRLTVT.

This clonotype was detected many times. The chain recombines TRBV24-1 with TRBJ2-3; TRBD2 matches at 10 bases. CDR3 size: 17 residues. V lost 3 bases and J lost 2; bases outside the gene matches: 7. In germline, CDR1 is KGHDR, CDR2 SFDVKD. CDR3 nucleotides: TGTGCCACCAGTGATCCTCTAGCGGGAGATTTCACAGATACGCAGTATTTT. It encodes CATSDPLAGDFTDTQYF.

This clonotype has at least ten counts. The chain carries TRBV20-1 and TRBJ2-1; TRBD2 aligns across 9 bases. Per the germline V gene, CDR1 is DFQATT and CDR2 is SNEGSKA (reference sequence). J gave up 1 base and V 2 bases, and 6 bases lay outside the gene matches. The CDR3 contains 16 residues. DNA of the CDR3: TGCAGTGCTAGATTTCTAGCGGGGTTGTCCTACAATGAGCAGTTCTTC. The encoded protein is CSARFLAGLSYNEQFF.